This TCR beta chain was captured by sequencing in a study of cytomegalovirus exposure and HLA in healthy donors. This PCR relied on a set of 60 Vbeta primers and 13 Jbeta primers. The assay was immunoSEQ multiplex PCR, and TCRdb's table has in-frame clones only and misses some. This sample carries fewer than 250,000 clones, about four fifths of them seen once, and the ten largest clones take roughly 14%. Germline CDR1 MDHEN, CDR2 SYDVKM. The CDR3 covers 15 residues. The V end lost 2 bases, the J end lost 1 base, and 11 bases lay between the germline ends. This clone was seen just once. What it binds is unknown. Findings of the study overall: By a later analysis, the bulk of CMV-associated TCR beta chains appeared HLA-restricted.

The receptor was derived from a woman in her thirties in good health and CMV-seropositive. Material: PBMCs. This rearrangement joins TRBV28 to TRBJ1-1; D may be TRBD1 (5 bases). CDR3 coding DNA: TGTGCCAGCAGTTTACGGCAGGGTGGGAACACTGAAGCTTTCTTT. As protein: CASSLRQGGNTEAFF.